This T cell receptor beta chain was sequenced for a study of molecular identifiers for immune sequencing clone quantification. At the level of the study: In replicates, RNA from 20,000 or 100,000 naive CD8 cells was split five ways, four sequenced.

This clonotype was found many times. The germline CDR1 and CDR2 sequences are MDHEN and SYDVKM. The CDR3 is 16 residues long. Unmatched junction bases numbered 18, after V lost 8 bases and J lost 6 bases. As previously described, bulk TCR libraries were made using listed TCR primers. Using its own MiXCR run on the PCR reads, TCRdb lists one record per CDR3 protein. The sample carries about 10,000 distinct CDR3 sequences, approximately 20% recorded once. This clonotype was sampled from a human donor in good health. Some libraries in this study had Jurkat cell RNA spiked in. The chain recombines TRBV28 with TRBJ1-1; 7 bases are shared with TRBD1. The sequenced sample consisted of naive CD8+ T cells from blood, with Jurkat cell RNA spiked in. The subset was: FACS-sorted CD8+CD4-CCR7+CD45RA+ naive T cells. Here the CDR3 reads CASSLGIGGALAEAFF. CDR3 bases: TGTGCCAGCTCTTTGGGTATAGGGGGCGCTTTGGCTGAAGCTTTCTTT.